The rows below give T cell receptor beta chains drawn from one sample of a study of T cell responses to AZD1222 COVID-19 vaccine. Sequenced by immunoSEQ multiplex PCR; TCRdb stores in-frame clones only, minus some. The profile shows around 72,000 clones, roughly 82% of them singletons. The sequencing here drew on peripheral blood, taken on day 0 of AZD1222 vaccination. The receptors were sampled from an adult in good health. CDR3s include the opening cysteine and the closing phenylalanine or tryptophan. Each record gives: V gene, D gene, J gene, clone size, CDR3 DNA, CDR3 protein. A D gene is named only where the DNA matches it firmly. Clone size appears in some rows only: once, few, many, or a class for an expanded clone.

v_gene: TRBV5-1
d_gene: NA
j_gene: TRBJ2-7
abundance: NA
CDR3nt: TGCGCCAGCAGCTTGGGCCGGAACCTGGGCGAGCAGTACTTC
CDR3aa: CASSLGRNLGEQYF

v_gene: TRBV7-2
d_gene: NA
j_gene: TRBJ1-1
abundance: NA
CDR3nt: TGTGCCAGCAGCCCTCCGGGGGGGCGTTCTGAAGCTTTCTTT
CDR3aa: CASSPPGGRSEAFF

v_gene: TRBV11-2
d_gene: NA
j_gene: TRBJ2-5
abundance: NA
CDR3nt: TGTGCCAGCAGCTTAAATCCTAGCGCAGAGACCCAGTACTTC
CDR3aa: CASSLNPSAETQYF

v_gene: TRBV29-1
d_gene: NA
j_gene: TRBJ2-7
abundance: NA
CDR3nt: TGCAGTTCCGGGGACACCTACGAGCAGTACTTC
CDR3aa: CSSGDTYEQYF

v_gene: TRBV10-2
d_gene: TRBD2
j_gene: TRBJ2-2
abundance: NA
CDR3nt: TGCGCCAGCAGTGAGCGGGCTAGCGGGAACACCGGGGAGCTGTTTTTT
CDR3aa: CASSERASGNTGELFF

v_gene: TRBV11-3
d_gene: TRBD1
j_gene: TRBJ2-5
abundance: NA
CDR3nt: TGTGCCAGCAGCGATCGGACAGGAGCCCAAGAGACCCAGTACTTC
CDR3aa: CASSDRTGAQETQYF

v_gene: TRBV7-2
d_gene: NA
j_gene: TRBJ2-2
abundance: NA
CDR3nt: TGTGCCAGCAGCTTAGCACGCAGTCACACCGGGGAGCTGTTTTTT
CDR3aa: CASSLARSHTGELFF

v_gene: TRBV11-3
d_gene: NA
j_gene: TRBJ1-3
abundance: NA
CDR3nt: TGTGCCAGCAGCTTTAGCCAGGGAGTCTCTGGAAACACCATATATTTT
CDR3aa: CASSFSQGVSGNTIYF

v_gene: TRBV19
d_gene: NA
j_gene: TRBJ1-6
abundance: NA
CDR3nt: TGTGCCAGTAGTCTGGACAGATCTACAAATTCACCCCTCCACTTT
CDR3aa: CASSLDRSTNSPLHF

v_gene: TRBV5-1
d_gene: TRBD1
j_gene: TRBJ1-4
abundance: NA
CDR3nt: TGCGCCAGCAGCCTCGGGACAGGGGGCGTGGAGGAACTGTTTTTT
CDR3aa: CASSLGTGGVEELFF

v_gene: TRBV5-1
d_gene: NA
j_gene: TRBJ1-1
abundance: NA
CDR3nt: TGCGCCAGCAGCCCCGGGTCCTCAGTGAACACTGAAGCTTTCTTT
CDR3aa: CASSPGSSVNTEAFF

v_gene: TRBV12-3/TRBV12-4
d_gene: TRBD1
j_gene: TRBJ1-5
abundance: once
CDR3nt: TGTGCCAGCAGGACAGGGGATCAGCCCCAGCATTTT
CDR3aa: CASRTGDQPQHF

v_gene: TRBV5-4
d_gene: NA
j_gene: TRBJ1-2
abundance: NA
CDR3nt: TGTGCCAGCAGCTTGACCGGCAGCTACACCTTC
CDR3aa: CASSLTGSYTF

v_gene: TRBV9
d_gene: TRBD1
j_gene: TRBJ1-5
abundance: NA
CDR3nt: TGTGCCAGCAGCGGGACAGGGGGCAATCAGCCCCAGCATTTT
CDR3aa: CASSGTGGNQPQHF

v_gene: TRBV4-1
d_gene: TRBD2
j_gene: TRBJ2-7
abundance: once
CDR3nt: TGCGCCAGCAGCCAACCGGGAGGGGTTACCTACGAGCAGTACTTC
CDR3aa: CASSQPGGVTYEQYF